Each of the 13 T cell receptor beta chains below was sequenced from the same sample in a study of blood T cells in healthy people across ages. With a J-beta primer mix and a sample-barcoded 5' primer, a second PCR ran 7 to 11 cycles. TCRdb itself ran the 5' RACE reads through MiXCR, one entry per CDR3 protein. The repertoire holds about 1.1 million distinct CDR3 sequences, roughly two fifths seen once, with less than 15% in the top ten. The sequenced sample consisted of blood. Receptor source: a young man in good health.

The rearrangement uses TRBV5-1 and TRBJ2-1, with D possibly being TRBD1 or TRBD2 (5 bases each). The J call may be mistaken, given a closer DNA end match to TRBJ2-7. The CDR3 has 15 amino acids. The germline gives CDR1 SGHRS, CDR2 YFSETQ. The CDR3 is CASTPLGTSYNEQYF. DNA of the CDR3: TGCGCCAGCACCCCTCTAGGGACCTCCTACAATGAGCAGTACTTC.

This clonotype has just a few counts. The rearrangement links TRBV15 to TRBJ1-5, with D perhaps TRBD1 (5 bases). Germline loops: CDR1 LNHNV, CDR2 YYDKDF (reference sequence). There are 15 residues in the CDR3. V lost 0 bases and J 7 bases, leaving 13 bases between the germline ends. CDR3 in DNA: TGTGCCACCAGCAGAGATGGGAGTAGGGGCCAGCCCCAGCATTTT. Its protein product is CATSRDGSRGQPQHF.

There are a few counts of this clonotype. This chain connects TRBV27 to TRBJ1-1; D might be TRBD1 (5 bases). Germline lookup yields CDR1 MNHEY and CDR2 SMNVEV (reference sequence). This CDR3 comprises 15 residues. V was pared by 6 bases and J by 2 bases, with 16 bases between. The CDR3 region is CASRGVSGVNTEAFF. Here the CDR3 DNA reads TGTGCCAGCAGAGGGGTCTCGGGAGTCAACACTGAAGCTTTCTTT.

The CDR3 sequence: CASSLYRFDEQYF. CDR3 nucleotide sequence: TGTGCCAGCAGTTTATACAGGTTCGACGAGCAGTACTTC. V and J are TRBV28 and TRBJ2-5; perhaps TRBD1 as D (5 bases). The DNA end favors TRBJ2-7, so the J call may be wrong. This CDR3 comprises 13 residues. The germline V gene has CDR1 MDHEN and CDR2 SYDVKM.

The chain couples TRBV20-1 to TRBJ1-2; D may be TRBD1 (5 bases). Per the germline V gene, CDR1 is DFQATT and CDR2 is SNEGSKA (reference sequence). Trimming removed 3 bases from V and 8 bases from J, with 10 bases in between. This CDR3 is 11 amino acids long. The CDR3 nucleotides read TGCAGTGCTAGGCAGGGTCTAGGCTACACCTTC. Translation gives CSARQGLGYTF.

This clonotype was found a few times. This chain links TRBV4-3 with TRBJ2-7; TRBD1 aligns across 9 bases. The CDR3 has 14 residues. Per germline, CDR1 LGHNA and CDR2 YSLEER. The V gene end was trimmed by 4 bases and the J gene end by 5 bases; junction bases not matched to a gene: 6. CDR3 protein: CASSLGQGKDEQYF. CDR3 sequence (DNA): TGCGCCAGCAGCCTAGGACAGGGGAAAGACGAGCAGTACTTC.

The rearrangement joins TRBV12-3 or TRBV12-4 to TRBJ2-3, with 9 bases identical to TRBD2. The CDR3 runs 16 residues. The ends lost 6 bases at V and 4 bases at J; junction bases unmatched: 11. The CDR3 coding sequence is TGTGCCAGCAGCCCATCAAGCGGGAGGAGCGCAGATACGCAGTATTTT. This sequence encodes CASSPSSGRSADTQYF.

A word on this clonotype: A much larger clonotype is one base distant, so this may be a read error. The chain couples TRBV12-3 or TRBV12-4 to TRBJ2-5; possibly TRBD1 for D (5 bases). The length of the CDR3 is 16 residues. V gave up 5 bases and J gave up 2 bases, with 18 bases separating them. The CDR3 nucleotides read TGTGCCAGCAGTCCCAGACCCGACAGCAGACAAGAGACCCAGTACTTC. Translation gives CASSPRPDSRQETQYF.

This clonotype came up many times. The chain combines TRBV5-1 with TRBJ2-3; D remains ambiguous. The CDR3 has 13 residues. V lost 0 bases and J lost 2, with 4 bases in between. CDR1 and CDR2 (germline): SGHRS, YFSETQ. CDR3 loop: CASSLDYTDTQYF. Here the CDR3 DNA reads TGCGCCAGCAGCTTGGACTACACAGATACGCAGTATTTT.

This rearrangement joins TRBV20-1 to TRBJ1-3, with D tentatively TRBD1 (6 bases). Germline V gene sequence: CDR1 DFQATT, CDR2 SNEGSKA (reference sequence). The CDR3 length is 13 residues. Trimming pared 2 bases from V and 4 bases from J, leaving 9 bases between. This chain's CDR3 is CSARQGLGNTIYF. CDR3 DNA: TGCAGTGCTAGACAGGGGCTCGGAAACACCATATATTTT.

This clonotype was detected a few times. The chain uses TRBV12-5 and TRBJ2-6; D unresolved. The germline V gene has CDR1 LGHNT and CDR2 FRNRAP. There are 13 residues in the CDR3. V was shortened by 10 bases and J by 0 bases, with 7 bases between the two germline ends. CDR3 nucleotide sequence: TGTGCTATATCCCTCTCTGGGGCCAACGTCCTGACTTTC. It yields the protein CAISLSGANVLTF.

The chain employs TRBV4-3 and TRBJ2-3; weak D call: TRBD2 (5 bases). The V and J ends lost 4 bases and 2 bases respectively, with 13 bases between them. Germline V lookup: CDR1 LGHNA, CDR2 YSLEER. This CDR3 has 15 amino acids. CDR3 in amino acids: CASSPSDSFTDTQYF. The DNA for the CDR3 is TGCGCCAGCAGCCCCTCGGACTCCTTCACAGATACGCAGTATTTT.

This sequence joins TRBV14 and TRBJ1-1, with D unresolved. The CDR3 totals 15 residues. CDR1 and CDR2 from the germline V gene are SGHDN and FVKESK. V lost 3 bases, J lost 0 bases, and 11 bases lay in between. This CDR3 reads CASSQGRQLNTEAFF. The CDR3 DNA reads as TGTGCCAGCAGCCAGGGAAGGCAGCTGAACACTGAAGCTTTCTTT.